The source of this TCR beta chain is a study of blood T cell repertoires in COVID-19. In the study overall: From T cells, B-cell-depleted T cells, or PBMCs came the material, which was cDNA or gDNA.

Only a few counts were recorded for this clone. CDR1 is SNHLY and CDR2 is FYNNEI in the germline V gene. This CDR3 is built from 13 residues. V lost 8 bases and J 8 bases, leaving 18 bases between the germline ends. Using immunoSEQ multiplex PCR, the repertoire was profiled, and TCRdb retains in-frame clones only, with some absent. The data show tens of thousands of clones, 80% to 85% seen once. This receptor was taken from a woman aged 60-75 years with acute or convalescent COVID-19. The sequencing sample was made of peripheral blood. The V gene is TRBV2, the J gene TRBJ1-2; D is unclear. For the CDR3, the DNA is TGTGCCAGCGTTGATTCCGGGATTCAAGGCTACACCTTC. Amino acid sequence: CASVDSGIQGYTF.